This record covers a single T cell receptor beta chain. V gave up 7 bases and J gave up 5 bases; unmatched junction bases: 10. The V gene's germline CDR1 is LNHDA and CDR2 SQIVND (reference sequence). This CDR3 spans 14 amino acids. Study processing details: Amplifying reference gene primers gave estimates of nucleated cell counts. The data were produced by immunoSEQ multiplex PCR, yet TCRdb's version contains in-frame clones alone and is incomplete. D and trimming were read from the DNA, whereas the V and J calls and clone size are those reported in that table. The sample comprises some 80,000 clones, roughly 84% of which are singletons, and 3% to 4% rests with the top ten. This entry belongs to a study of blood T cell repertoires in COVID-19. Looking at the study overall: From the United States, Italy and Spain came samples of acute and convalescent COVID-19. T cells, B-cell-depleted T cells, or PBMCs supplied cDNA or gDNA.

The chain has TRBV19 and TRBJ1-1; 7 positions agree with TRBD1. The sample consisted of peripheral blood. This TCR came from a man aged 50 or older with acute or convalescent COVID-19. CDR3 nucleotides: TGTGCCAGTATATTCGCAGGGGGTAGAACTGAAGCTTTCTTT. Its translation: CASIFAGGRTEAFF.